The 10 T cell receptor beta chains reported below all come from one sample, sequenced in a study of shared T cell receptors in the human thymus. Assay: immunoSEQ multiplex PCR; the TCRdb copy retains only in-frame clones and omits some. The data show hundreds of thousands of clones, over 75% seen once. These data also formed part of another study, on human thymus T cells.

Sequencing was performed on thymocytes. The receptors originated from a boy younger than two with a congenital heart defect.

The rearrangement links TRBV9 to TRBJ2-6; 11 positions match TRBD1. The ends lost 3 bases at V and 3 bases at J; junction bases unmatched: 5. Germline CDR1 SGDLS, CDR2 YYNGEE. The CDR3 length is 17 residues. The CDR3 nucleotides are TGTGCCAGCAGCGAAGGACAGGGGGCCTGTGGGGCCAACGTCCTGACTTTC. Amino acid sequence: CASSEGQGACGANVLTF.

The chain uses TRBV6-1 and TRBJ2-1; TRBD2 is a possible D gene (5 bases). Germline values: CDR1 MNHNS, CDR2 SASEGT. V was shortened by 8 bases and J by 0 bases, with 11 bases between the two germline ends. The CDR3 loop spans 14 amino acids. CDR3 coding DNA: TGTGCCAGCGGCGCGGGCAGCTCCTACAATGAGCAGTTCTTC. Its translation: CASGAGSSYNEQFF.

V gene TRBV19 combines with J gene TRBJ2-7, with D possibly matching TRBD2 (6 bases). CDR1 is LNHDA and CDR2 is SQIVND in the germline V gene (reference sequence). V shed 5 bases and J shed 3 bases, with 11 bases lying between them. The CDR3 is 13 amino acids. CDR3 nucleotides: TGTGCCAGTAGTGGAGAGGACTACTACGAGCAGTACTTC. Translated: CASSGEDYYEQYF.

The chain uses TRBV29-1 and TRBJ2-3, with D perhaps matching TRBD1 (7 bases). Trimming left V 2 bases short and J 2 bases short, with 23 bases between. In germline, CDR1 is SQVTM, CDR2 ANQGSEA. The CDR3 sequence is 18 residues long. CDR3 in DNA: TGCAGCGTTGAATCCCCAGGGGGGCCGGGAAGTCCCACAGATACGCAGTATTTT. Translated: CSVESPGGPGSPTDTQYF.

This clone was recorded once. This CDR3 is CATSREAGLAGDKAYEQYF. CDR3 nucleotide sequence: TGTGCCACCAGCAGAGAGGCTGGACTAGCGGGAGATAAAGCCTACGAGCAGTACTTC. V usage is TRBV15 and J usage is TRBJ2-7; 13 bases agree with TRBD2. This CDR3 has 19 residues. The ends lost 0 bases at V and 2 bases at J; junction bases unmatched: 10. Per the germline V gene, CDR1 is LNHNV and CDR2 is YYDKDF (reference sequence).

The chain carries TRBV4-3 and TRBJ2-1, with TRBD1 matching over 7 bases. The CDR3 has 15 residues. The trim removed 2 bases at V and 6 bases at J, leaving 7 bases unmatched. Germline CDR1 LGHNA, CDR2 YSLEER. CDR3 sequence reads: CASSQRAGGGNEQFF. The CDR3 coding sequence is TGCGCCAGCAGCCAACGGGCAGGGGGTGGCAATGAGCAGTTCTTC.

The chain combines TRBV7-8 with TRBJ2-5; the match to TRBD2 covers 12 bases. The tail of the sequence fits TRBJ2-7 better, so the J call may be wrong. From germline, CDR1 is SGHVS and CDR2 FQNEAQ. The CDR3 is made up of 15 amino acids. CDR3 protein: CASSSSGRDTYEQYF. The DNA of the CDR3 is TGTGCCAGCAGCTCTAGCGGGAGGGACACCTACGAGCAGTACTTC.

The CDR3 DNA is TGTGCCAGTAGTCCCCGGGGGGTCAGCACAGAGACCCAGTACTTC. Residues: CASSPRGVSTETQYF. The rearrangement links TRBV19 to TRBJ2-5; 7 nucleotides line up with TRBD2. V dropped 5 bases and J dropped 4; count of bases not matched to a gene: 10. This CDR3 region has 15 residues. Germline-derived CDR1 and CDR2 are LNHDA and SQIVND (reference sequence).

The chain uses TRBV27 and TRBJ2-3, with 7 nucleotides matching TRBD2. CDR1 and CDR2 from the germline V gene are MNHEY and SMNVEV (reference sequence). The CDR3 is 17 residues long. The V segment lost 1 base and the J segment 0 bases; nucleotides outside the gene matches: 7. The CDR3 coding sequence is TGTGCCAGCAGTTTATTCCGGCGGGAGTCTAGCACAGATACGCAGTATTTT. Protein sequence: CASSLFRRESSTDTQYF.

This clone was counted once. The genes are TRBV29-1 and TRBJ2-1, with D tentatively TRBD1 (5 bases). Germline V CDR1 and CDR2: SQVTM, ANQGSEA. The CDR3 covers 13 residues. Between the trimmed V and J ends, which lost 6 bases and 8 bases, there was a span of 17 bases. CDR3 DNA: TGCAGCGTCGACCTACAGGCGTTCGATGAGCAGTTCTTC. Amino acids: CSVDLQAFDEQFF.